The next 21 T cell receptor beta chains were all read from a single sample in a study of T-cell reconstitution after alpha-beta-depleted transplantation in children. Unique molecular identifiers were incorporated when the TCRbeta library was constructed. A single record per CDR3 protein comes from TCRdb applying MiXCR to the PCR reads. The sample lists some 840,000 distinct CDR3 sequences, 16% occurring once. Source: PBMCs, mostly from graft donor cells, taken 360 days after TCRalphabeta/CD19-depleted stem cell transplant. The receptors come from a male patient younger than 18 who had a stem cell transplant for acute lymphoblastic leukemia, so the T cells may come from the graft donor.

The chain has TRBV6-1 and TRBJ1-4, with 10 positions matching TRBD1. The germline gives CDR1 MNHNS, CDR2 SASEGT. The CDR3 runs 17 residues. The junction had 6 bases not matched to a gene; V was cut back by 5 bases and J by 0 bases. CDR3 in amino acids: CASSLDRGPATNEKLFF. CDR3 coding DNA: TGTGCCAGCAGTCTTGACAGGGGGCCTGCAACTAATGAAAAACTGTTTTTT.

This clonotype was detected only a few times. The CDR3 is CASASSYEQYF. The CDR3 coding sequence is TGCGCCAGCGCCAGCTCCTACGAGCAGTACTTC. The chain recombines TRBV5-1 with TRBJ2-7; no definite D call. The CDR3 extends over 11 amino acids. Trimming shortened V by 7 bases and J by 0 bases, and 5 bases separated the two germline ends. Germline loops: CDR1 SGHRS, CDR2 YFSETQ. Using reference TRBV5-1 and TRBJ2-7 for the parts outside the CDR3, the full variable domain is KAGVTQTPRYLIKTRGQQVTLSCSPISGHRSVSWYQQTPGQGLQFLFEYFSETQRNKGNFPGRFSGRQFSNSRSEMNVSTLELGDSALYLCASASSYEQYFGPGTRLTVT.

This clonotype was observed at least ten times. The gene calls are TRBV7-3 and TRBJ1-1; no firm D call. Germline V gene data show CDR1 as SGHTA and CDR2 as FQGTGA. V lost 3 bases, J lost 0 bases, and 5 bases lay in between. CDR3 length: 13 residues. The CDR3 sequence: CASSFAVNTEAFF. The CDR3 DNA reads TGTGCCAGCAGCTTCGCGGTGAACACTGAAGCTTTCTTT. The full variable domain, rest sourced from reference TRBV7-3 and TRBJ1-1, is GAGVSQTPSNKVTEKGKYVELRCDPISGHTALYWYRQSLGQGPEFLIYFQGTGAADDSGLPNDRFFAVRPEGSVSTLKIQRTERGDSAVYLCASSFAVNTEAFFGQGTRLTVV.

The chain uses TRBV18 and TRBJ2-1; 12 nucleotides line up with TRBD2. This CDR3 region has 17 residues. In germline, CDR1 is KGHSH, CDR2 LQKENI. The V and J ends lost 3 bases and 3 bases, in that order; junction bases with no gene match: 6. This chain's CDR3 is CASSPLTSGSVYNEQFF. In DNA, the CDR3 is TGTGCCAGCTCACCCTTGACTAGCGGGAGTGTCTACAATGAGCAGTTCTTC.

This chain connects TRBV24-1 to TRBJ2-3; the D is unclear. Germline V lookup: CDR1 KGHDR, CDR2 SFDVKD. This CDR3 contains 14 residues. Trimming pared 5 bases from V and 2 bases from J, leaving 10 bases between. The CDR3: CATSVKGYTDTQYF. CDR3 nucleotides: TGTGCCACCAGTGTTAAAGGTTACACAGATACGCAGTATTTT.

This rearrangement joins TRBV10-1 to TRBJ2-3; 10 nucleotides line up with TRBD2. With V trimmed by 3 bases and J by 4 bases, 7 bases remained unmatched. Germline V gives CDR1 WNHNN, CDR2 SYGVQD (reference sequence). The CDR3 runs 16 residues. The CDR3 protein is CASSDQGSGRADTQYF. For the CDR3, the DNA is TGCGCCAGCAGTGACCAGGGGAGCGGGAGGGCAGATACGCAGTATTTT.

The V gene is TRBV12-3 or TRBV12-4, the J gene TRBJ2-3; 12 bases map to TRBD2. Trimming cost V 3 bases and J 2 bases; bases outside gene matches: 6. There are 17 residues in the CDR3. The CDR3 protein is CASSFTLAGGPTDTQYF. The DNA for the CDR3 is TGTGCCAGCAGTTTCACCCTAGCGGGAGGGCCCACAGATACGCAGTATTTT.

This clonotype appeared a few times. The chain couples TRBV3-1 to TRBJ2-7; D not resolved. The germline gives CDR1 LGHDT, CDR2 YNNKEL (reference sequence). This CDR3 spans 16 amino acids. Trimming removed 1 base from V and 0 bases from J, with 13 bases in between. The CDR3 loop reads CASSQGRARASYEQYF. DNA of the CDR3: TGTGCCAGCAGCCAAGGAAGGGCAAGGGCCTCCTACGAGCAGTACTTC.

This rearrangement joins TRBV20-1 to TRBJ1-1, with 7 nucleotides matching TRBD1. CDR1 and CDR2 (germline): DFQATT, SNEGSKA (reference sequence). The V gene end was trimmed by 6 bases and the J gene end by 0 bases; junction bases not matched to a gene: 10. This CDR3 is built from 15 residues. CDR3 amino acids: CSALDRRVMNTEAFF. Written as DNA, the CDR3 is TGCAGTGCCCTGGACAGGCGCGTTATGAACACTGAAGCTTTCTTT.

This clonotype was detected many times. CDR3 residues: CSARVGDREAFF. DNA for the CDR3: TGCAGTGCTAGAGTCGGAGACAGGGAAGCTTTCTTT. V and J are TRBV20-1 and TRBJ1-1; D may be TRBD1 (6 bases). V gave up 1 base and J gave up 8 bases, with 11 bases separating them. Germline V lookup: CDR1 DFQATT, CDR2 SNEGSKA (reference sequence). This CDR3 has 12 amino acids.

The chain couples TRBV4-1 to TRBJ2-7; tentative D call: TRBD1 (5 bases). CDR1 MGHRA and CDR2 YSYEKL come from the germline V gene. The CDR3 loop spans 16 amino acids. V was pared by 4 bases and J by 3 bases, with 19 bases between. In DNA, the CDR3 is TGCGCCAGCAGCCCCAGTCCCCTGGGCCAGGGCTACGAGCAGTACTTC. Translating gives CASSPSPLGQGYEQYF.

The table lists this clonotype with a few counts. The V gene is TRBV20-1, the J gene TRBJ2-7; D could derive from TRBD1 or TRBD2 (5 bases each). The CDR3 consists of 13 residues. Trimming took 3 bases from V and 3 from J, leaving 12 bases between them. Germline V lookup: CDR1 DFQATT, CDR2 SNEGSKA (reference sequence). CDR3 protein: CSASWGRGYEQYF. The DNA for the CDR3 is TGCAGTGCTAGTTGGGGGAGAGGCTACGAGCAGTACTTC.

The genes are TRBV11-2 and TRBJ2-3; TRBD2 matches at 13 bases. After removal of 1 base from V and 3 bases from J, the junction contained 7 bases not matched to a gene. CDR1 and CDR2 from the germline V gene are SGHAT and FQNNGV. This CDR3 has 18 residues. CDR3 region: CASSLGRTSGSRTDTQYF. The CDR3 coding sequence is TGTGCCAGCAGCTTAGGAAGGACTAGCGGGAGTAGAACAGATACGCAGTATTTT.

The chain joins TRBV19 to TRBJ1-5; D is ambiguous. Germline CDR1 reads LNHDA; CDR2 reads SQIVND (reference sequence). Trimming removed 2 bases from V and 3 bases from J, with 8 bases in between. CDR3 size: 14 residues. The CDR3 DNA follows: TGTGCCAGTAGTATAAAGACCTCCAATCAGCCCCAGCATTTT. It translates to CASSIKTSNQPQHF. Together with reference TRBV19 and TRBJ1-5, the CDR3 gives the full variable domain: DGGITQSPKYLFRKEGQNVTLSCEQNLNHDAMYWYRQDPGQGLRLIYYSQIVNDFQKGDIAEGYSVSREKKESFPLTVTSAQKNPTAFYLCASSIKTSNQPQHFGDGTRLSIL.

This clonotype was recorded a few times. CDR3 sequence: CASSFQGSVYTF. CDR3 bases: TGTGCCAGCAGCTTTCAGGGGAGTGTCTACACCTTC. The rearrangement joins TRBV7-9 to TRBJ1-2; D may be TRBD1 (6 bases). This CDR3 has 12 residues. V gave up 3 bases and J gave up 10 bases, with 12 bases separating them. The germline V gene has CDR1 SEHNR and CDR2 FQNEAQ (reference sequence).

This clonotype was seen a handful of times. CDR3 bases: TGTGCCAGCAGCTTAAGGTGGGCGGGAGAAAGTACAGATACGCAGTATTTT. Its translation: CASSLRWAGESTDTQYF. The chain employs TRBV7-3 and TRBJ2-3, with 7 positions matching TRBD2. The germline V gene has CDR1 SGHTA and CDR2 FQGTGA. J was trimmed by 3 bases and V by 1 base; bases with no gene match: 10. The CDR3 totals 17 residues.

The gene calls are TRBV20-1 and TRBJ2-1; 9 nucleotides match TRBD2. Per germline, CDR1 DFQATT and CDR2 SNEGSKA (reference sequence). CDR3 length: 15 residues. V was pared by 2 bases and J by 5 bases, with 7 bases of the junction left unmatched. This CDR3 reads CSARRGLAQNNEQFF. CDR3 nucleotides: TGCAGTGCTAGAAGGGGACTAGCACAAAACAATGAGCAGTTCTTC.

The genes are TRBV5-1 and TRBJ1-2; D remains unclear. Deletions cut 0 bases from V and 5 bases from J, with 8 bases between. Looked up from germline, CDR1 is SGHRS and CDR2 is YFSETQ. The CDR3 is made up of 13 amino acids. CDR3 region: CASSLEAGYGYTF. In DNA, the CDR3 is TGCGCCAGCAGCTTGGAAGCGGGGTATGGCTACACCTTC. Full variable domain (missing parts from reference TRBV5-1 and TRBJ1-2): KAGVTQTPRYLIKTRGQQVTLSCSPISGHRSVSWYQQTPGQGLQFLFEYFSETQRNKGNFPGRFSGRQFSNSRSEMNVSTLELGDSALYLCASSLEAGYGYTFGSGTRLTVV.

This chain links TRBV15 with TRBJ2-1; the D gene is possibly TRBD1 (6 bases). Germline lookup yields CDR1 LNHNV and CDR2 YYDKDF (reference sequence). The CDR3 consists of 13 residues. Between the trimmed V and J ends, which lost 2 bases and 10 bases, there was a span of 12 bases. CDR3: CATSRSSRGEQFF. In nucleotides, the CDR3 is TGTGCCACCAGCAGATCGTCCAGGGGAGAGCAGTTCTTC.

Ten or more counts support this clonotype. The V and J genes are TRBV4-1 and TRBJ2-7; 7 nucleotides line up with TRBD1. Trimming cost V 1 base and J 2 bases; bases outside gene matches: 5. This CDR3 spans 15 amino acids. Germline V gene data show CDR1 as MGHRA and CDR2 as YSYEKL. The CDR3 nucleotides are TGCGCCAGCAGCCAAGCAGGGGGTGGGACCTACGAGCAGTACTTC. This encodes CASSQAGGGTYEQYF.

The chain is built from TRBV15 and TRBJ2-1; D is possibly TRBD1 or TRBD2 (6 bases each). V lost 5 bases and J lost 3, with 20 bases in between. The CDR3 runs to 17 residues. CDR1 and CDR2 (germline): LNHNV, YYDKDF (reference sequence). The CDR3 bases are TGTGCCACCAGCCCTGGTGCGCCCGGGGGCCACTACAATGAGCAGTTCTTC. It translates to CATSPGAPGGHYNEQFF.